Listed here is a single T cell receptor beta chain. Its antigen remains unknown. This record comes from a study of identical twins. Study-level points and caveats: In beta out-of-frame sequences, the excess sharing between twins was weaker. Conclusions relied on cross-sectional statistical analysis, not following the same donors.

A universal primer site was added by template switching, and unique molecular identifiers were carried by the cDNA. TCRdb reanalysed the 5' RACE reads using MiXCR and keeps one entry per CDR3 protein. Altogether approximately 600,000 distinct CDR3 sequences are present, 7.1% being singletons, with the ten largest covering about 1.5%. The CDR3 consists of 12 residues. The V gene end was trimmed by 4 bases and the J gene end by 12 bases; junction bases not matched to a gene: 5. Germline loops: CDR1 SQVTM, CDR2 ANQGSEA. These data were likewise used in another study, on yellow fever vaccine responses in identical twins. That paper notes: Twins' vaccine T cell response reportedly gave the appearance of partial convergence and partial personalization.

This chain uses TRBV29-1 with TRBJ2-1; TRBD2 matches 11 bases. This receptor was taken from a woman in her late teens or twenties in good health. What was sequenced was PBMCs. The CDR3 region has the DNA TGCAGCGTTGTCCCTCTAGCGGGGGGGCAGTTCTTC. It codes for CSVVPLAGGQFF.